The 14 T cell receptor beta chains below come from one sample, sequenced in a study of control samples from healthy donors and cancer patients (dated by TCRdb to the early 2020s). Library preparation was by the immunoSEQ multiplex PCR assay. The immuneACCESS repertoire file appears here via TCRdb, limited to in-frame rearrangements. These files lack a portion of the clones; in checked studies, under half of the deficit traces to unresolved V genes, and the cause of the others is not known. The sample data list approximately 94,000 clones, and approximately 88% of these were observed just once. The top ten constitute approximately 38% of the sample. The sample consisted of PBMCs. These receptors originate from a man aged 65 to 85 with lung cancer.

Here the CDR3 DNA reads TGTGCCAGCAGTCATCAGTCGAGCTCCTACAATGAGCAGTTCTTC. It translates to CASSHQSSSYNEQFF. The chain uses TRBV6-7 and TRBJ2-1; D remains unclear. TRBV6-7 has ORF status, its function being uncertain. The CDR3 consists of 15 residues. V was pared by 5 bases and J by 0 bases, with 11 bases between.

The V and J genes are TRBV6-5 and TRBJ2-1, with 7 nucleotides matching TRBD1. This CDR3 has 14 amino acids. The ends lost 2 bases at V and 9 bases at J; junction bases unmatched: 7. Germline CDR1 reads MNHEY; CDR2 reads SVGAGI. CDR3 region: CASSYRQGQSEQFF. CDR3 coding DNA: TGTGCCAGCAGTTACCGGCAGGGACAGAGTGAGCAGTTCTTC.

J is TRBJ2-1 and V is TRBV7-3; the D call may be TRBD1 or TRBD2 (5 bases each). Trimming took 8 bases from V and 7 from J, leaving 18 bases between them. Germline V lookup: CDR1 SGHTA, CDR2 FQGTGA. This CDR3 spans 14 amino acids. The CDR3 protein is CASGTPGALNEQFF. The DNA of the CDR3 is TGTGCCAGCGGAACTCCCGGGGCGCTTAATGAGCAGTTCTTC. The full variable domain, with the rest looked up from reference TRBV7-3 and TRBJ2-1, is GAGVSQTPSNKVTEKGKYVELRCDPISGHTALYWYRQSLGQGPEFLIYFQGTGAADDSGLPNDRFFAVRPEGSVSTLKIQRTERGDSAVYLCASGTPGALNEQFFGPGTRLTVL.

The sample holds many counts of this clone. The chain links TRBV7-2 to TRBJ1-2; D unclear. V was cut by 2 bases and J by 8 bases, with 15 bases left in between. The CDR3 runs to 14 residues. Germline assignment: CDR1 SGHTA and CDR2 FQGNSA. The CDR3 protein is CASSLSSSGYGYTF. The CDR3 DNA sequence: TGTGCCAGCAGCTTAAGTTCGTCGGGTTACGGCTACACCTTC.

This CDR3 is CASSPSKTGIGETQYF. The CDR3 DNA is TGTGCCAGCAGCCCCTCGAAGACAGGGATCGGGGAGACCCAGTACTTC. The V and J genes are TRBV7-2 and TRBJ2-5; 7 bases align to TRBD1. The J segment lost 5 bases and the V segment lost 5 bases, leaving 14 bases of the junction unmatched. Germline CDR1 is SGHTA and CDR2 is FQGNSA. This CDR3 region has 16 residues.

The CDR3 loop is CASSAGGIGTEAFF. The CDR3 nucleotides read TGTGCCAGCAGCGCAGGGGGCATTGGCACTGAAGCTTTCTTT. The rearrangement uses TRBV5-4 and TRBJ1-1; TRBD1 aligns across 8 bases. Germline-derived CDR1 and CDR2 are SGHNT and YYREEE (reference sequence). The CDR3 extends over 14 amino acids. After removal of 4 bases from V and 4 bases from J, the junction contained 6 bases not matched to a gene.

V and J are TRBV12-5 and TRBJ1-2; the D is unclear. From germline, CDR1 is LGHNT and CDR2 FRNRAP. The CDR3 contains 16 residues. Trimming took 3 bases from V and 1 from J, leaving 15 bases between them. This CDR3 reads CASGFARRTDNYGYTF. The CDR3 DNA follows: TGTGCTAGTGGTTTCGCTCGTCGGACGGATAACTATGGCTACACCTTC.

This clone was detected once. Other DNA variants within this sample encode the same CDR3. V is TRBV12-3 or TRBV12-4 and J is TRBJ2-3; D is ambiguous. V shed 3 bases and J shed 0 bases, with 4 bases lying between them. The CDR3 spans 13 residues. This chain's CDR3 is CASSFLSTDTQYF. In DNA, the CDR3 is TGTGCCAGCAGTTTCCTGAGCACAGATACGCAGTATTTT.

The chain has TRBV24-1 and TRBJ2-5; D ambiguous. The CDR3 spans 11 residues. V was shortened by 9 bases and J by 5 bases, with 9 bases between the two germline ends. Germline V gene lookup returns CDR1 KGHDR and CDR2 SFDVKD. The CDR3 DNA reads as TGTGCCACCCTCTCTAGGGAGACCCAGTACTTC. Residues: CATLSRETQYF.

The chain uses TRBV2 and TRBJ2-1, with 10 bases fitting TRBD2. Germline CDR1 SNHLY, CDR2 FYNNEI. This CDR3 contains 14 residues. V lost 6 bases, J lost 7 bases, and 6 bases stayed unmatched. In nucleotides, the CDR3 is TGTGCCAGCAGGGCACTAGCGGGGAGGAATGAGCAGTTCTTC. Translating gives CASRALAGRNEQFF.

The DNA for the CDR3 is TGTGCCAGCAGCCCGGGACTAGCAAGCACAGATACGCAGTATTTT. This gives the protein CASSPGLASTDTQYF. This rearrangement joins TRBV7-9 to TRBJ2-3; 9 bases map to TRBD2. CDR1 and CDR2 (germline): SEHNR, FQNEAQ (reference sequence). With V trimmed by 5 bases and J by 0 bases, 3 bases remained unmatched. The CDR3 contains 15 residues. The whole variable domain, remainder taken from reference TRBV7-9 and TRBJ2-3, is DTGVSQNPRHKITKRGQNVTFRCDPISEHNRLYWYRQTLGQGPEFLTYFQNEAQLEKSRLLSDRFSAERPKGSFSTLEIQRTEQGDSAMYLCASSPGLASTDTQYFGPGTRLTVL.

The CDR3 bases are TGCGCCAGCAGCCCGGGACAAATTTCTAATTCGGGCAATCAGCCCCAGCATTTT. This encodes CASSPGQISNSGNQPQHF. V usage is TRBV5-1 and J usage is TRBJ1-5; weak D call: TRBD1 (6 bases). The V gene's germline CDR1 is SGHRS and CDR2 YFSETQ. The CDR3 totals 18 residues. The V and J ends lost 4 bases and 2 bases respectively, with 22 bases between them. Full variable domain (missing parts from reference TRBV5-1 and TRBJ1-5): KAGVTQTPRYLIKTRGQQVTLSCSPISGHRSVSWYQQTPGQGLQFLFEYFSETQRNKGNFPGRFSGRQFSNSRSEMNVSTLELGDSALYLCASSPGQISNSGNQPQHFGDGTRLSIL.

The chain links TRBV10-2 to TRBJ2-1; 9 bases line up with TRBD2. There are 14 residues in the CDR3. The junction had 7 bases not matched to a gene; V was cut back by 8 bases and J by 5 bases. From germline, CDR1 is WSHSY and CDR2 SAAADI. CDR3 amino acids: CASSGSGGDNEQFF. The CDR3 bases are TGCGCCAGCTCGGGTAGCGGGGGAGACAATGAGCAGTTCTTC.

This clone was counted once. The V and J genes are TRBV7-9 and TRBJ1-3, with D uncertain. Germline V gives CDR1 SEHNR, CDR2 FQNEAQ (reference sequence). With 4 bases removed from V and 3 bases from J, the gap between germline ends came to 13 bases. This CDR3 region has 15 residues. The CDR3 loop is CASSSFESSGNTIYF. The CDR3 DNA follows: TGTGCCAGCAGCTCCTTTGAGTCTAGTGGAAACACCATATATTTT.